Listed here is a single T cell receptor beta chain. The antigen is unknown. Germline CDR1 reads SNHLY; CDR2 reads FYNNEI. This CDR3 has 14 amino acids. Trimming pared 7 bases from V and 5 bases from J, leaving 14 bases between. This sample is drawn from a study of breast tumors, draining lymph nodes, adjacent tissues. General study results and limits: Luminal-like breast cancer showed significantly greater tumor-nontumor repertoire similarity than basal-like breast cancer did.

TCRdb independently ran MiXCR on the multiplex PCR reads; one entry per CDR3 protein. The table has about 35,000 distinct CDR3 sequences, 35% to 40% seen once. Sequenced: breast tumor tissue. The J gene is TRBJ2-2, the V gene TRBV2, with a possible D match to TRBD1 (6 bases). This TCR came from a female donor with breast cancer. Some clones in this sample may be carry-over from other donors' samples. CDR3 sequence: CASKRTVLTGELFF. In nucleotides, the CDR3 is TGTGCCAGCAAGAGGACAGTTCTTACCGGGGAGCTGTTTTTT.